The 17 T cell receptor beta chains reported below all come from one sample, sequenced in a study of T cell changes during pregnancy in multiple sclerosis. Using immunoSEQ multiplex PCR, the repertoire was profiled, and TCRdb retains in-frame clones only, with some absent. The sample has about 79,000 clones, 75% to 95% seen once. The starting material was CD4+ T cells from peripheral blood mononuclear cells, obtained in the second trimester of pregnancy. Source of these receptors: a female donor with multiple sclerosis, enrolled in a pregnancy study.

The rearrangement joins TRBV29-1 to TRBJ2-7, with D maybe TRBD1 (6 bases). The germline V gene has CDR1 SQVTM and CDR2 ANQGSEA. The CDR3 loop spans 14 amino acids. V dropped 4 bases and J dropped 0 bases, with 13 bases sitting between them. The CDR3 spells CSVVGADTSYEQYF. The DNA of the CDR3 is TGCAGCGTTGTGGGGGCAGATACCTCCTACGAGCAGTACTTC.

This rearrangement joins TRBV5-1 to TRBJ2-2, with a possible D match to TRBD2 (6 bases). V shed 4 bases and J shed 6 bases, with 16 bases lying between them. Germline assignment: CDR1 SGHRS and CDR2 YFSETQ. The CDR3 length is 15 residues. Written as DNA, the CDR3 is TGCGCCAGCAGCCCGGAGGGTTACGGCGCCGGGGAGCTGTTTTTT. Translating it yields CASSPEGYGAGELFF.

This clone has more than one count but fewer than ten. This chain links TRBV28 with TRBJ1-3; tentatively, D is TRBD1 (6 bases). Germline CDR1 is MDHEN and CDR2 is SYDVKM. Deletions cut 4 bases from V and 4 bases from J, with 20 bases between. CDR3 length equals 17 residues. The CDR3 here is CASSSHRGGGPGNTIYF. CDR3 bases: TGTGCCAGCAGTTCCCACCGCGGGGGGGGCCCGGGAAACACCATATATTTT.

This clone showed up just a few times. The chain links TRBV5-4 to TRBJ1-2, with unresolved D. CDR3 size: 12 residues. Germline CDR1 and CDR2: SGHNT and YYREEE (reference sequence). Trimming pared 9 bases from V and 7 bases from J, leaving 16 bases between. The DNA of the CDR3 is TGTGCCACCCAAGAGGCAAACCGTGGCTACACCTTC. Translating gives CATQEANRGYTF.

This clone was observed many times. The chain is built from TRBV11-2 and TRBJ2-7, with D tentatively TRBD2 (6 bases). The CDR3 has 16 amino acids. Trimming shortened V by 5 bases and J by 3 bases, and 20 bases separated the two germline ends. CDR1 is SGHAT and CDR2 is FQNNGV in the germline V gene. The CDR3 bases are TGTGCCAGCAGCCTTCGGGGCAGGGACTCCTTCTACGAGCAGTACTTC. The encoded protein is CASSLRGRDSFYEQYF.

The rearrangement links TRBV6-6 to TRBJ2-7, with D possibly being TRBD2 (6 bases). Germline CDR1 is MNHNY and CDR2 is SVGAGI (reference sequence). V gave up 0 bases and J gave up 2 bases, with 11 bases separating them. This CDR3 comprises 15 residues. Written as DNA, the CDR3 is TGTGCCAGCAGTTACTCGGGTAGCGGACCCTACGAGCAGTACTTC. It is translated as CASSYSGSGPYEQYF.

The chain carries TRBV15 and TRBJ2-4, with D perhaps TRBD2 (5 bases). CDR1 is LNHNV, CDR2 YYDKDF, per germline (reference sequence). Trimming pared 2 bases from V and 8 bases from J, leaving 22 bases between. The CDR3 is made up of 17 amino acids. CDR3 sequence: CATSRQKGRAREDIQYF. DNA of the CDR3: TGTGCCACCAGCAGACAAAAAGGAAGGGCCCGGGAAGACATTCAGTACTTC.

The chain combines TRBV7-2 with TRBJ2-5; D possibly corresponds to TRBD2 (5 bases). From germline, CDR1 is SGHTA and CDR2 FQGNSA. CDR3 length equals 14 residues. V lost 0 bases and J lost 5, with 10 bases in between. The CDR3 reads CASSLAAGRETQYF. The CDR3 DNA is TGTGCCAGCAGCTTAGCGGCGGGTCGGGAGACCCAGTACTTC.

Written as DNA, the CDR3 is TGTGCCAGCCGAGGTCGAGGTTACGAGCAGTACTTC. Encoded protein: CASRGRGYEQYF. V gene TRBV2 combines with J gene TRBJ2-7, with D unclear. CDR1 and CDR2 from the germline V gene are SNHLY and FYNNEI. The V end was cut by 8 bases, the J end by 4 bases, with 12 bases between. CDR3 size: 12 residues.

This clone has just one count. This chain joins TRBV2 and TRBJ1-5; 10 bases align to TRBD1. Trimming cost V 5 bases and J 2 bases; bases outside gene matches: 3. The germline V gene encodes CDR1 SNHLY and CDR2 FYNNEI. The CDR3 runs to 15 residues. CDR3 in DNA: TGTGCCAGCAGTTTAGACAGGGGGCGCAATCAGCCCCAGCATTTT. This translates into CASSLDRGRNQPQHF.

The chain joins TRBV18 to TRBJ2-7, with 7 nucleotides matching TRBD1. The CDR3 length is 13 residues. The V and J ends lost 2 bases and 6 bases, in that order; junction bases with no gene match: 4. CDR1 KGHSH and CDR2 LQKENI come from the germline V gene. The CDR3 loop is CASSPATGREQYF. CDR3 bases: TGTGCCAGCTCACCAGCGACAGGGCGCGAGCAGTACTTC.

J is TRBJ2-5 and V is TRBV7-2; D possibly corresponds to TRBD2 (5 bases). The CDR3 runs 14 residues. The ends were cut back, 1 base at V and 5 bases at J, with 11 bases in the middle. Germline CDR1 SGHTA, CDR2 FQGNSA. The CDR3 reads CASSLGLSGETQYF. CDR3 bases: TGTGCCAGCAGCTTAGGACTATCGGGCGAGACCCAGTACTTC.

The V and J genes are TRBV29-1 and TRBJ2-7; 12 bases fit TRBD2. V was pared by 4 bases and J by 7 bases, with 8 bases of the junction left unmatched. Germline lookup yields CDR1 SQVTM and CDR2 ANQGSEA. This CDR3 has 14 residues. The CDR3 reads CSVALAGGASEQYF. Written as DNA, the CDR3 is TGCAGCGTTGCCCTAGCGGGAGGGGCGTCGGAGCAGTACTTC.

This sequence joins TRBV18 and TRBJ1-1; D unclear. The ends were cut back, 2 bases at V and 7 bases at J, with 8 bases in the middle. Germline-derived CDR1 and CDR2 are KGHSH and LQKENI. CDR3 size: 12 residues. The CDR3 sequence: CASSPEISEAFF. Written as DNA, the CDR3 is TGTGCCAGCTCACCAGAGATAAGTGAAGCTTTCTTT.

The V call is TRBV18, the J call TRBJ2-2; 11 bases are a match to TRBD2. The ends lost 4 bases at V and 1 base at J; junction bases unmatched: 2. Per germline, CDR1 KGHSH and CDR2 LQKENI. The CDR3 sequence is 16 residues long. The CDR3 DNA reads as TGTGCCAGCTCACTTGGACTAGCGGGGAACACCGGGGAGCTGTTTTTT. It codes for CASSLGLAGNTGELFF. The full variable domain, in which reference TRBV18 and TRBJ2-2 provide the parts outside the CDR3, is NAGVMQNPRHLVRRRGQEARLRCSPMKGHSHVYWYRQLPEEGLKFMVYLQKENIIDESGMPKERFSAEFPKEGPSILRIQQVVRGDSAAYFCASSLGLAGNTGELFFGEGSRLTVL.

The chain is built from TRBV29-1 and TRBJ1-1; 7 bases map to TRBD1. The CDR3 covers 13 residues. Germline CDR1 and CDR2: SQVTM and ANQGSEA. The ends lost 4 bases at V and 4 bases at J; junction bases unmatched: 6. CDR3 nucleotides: TGCAGCGTTGGAGGGGCAGGGGGCACTGAAGCTTTCTTT. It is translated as CSVGGAGGTEAFF.

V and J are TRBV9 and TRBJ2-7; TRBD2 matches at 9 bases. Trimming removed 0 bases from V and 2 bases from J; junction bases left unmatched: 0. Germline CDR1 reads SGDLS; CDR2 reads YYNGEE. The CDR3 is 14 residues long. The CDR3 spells CASSVGLAAYEQYF. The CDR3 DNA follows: TGTGCCAGCAGCGTAGGACTAGCGGCCTACGAGCAGTACTTC. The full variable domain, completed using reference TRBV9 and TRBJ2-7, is DSGVTQTPKHLITATGQRVTLRCSPRSGDLSVYWYQQSLDQGLQFLIQYYNGEERAKGNILERFSAQQFPDLHSELNLSSLELGDSALYFCASSVGLAAYEQYFGPGTRLTVT.